This TCR beta chain was profiled in a study of OX40 agonist ivuxolimab in advanced cancers. Looking at the study overall: Ivuxolimab was an agonistic, fully human IgG2 monoclonal antibody directed against OX40 (CD134), a costimulatory receptor. The paper describes the monotherapy dose-escalation part (N of about 57 patients) of the phase I trial of ivuxolimab. Patients were allowed to have had prior anti-PD-1, anti-PD-L1 or anti-CTLA-4 therapy, and more than 35% of the dose-escalation patients had been treated with checkpoint inhibitors. In the dose-escalation cohort, more than 75% of patients were male, and the mean age was approximately 60 years, with a range of 23 to 79. Three dose-escalation patients achieved partial responses, one with hepatocellular carcinoma and two with cutaneous melanoma. Intravenous ivuxolimab was administered to patients every 2 weeks at six dose levels: 0.01, 0.1, 0.3, 1.5, 3 and 10 mg/kg. Among the roughly 50 dose-escalation patients, around 20 had hepatocellular carcinoma, around 15 melanoma, 9 renal cell carcinoma and 9 head and neck cancer. Peripheral TCRbeta sequencing was intended to test whether TCR sequence diversity was altered and clonal T-cell expansion was caused by ivuxolimab. What the study reported, not specific to this receptor: Partial responders in the 0.1-3.0 mg/kg groups had among the lowest normalized peripheral clonal expansion, especially among CD8+ T cells. The antigen specificity of the peripheral T cells that underwent clonal expansion was not determined. Clonal expansion of both CD4+ and CD8+ blood T cells was observed from baseline to week 6 at doses 0.1 to 3.0 mg/kg. Low levels of normalized T-cell clonal expansion were also shown by some nonresponding patients. On average, CD8+ T cells showed more expanded clones than CD4+ T cells after ivuxolimab.

As for this clone: What antigen it recognizes has not been identified. No much larger clonotype is one base removed from it; base qualities were not supplied.

Genomic DNA was extracted from sorted cells for sequencing of the TCRbeta CDR3 region. TCRbeta CDR3 regions were sequenced using the immunoSEQ Assay. TCRdb provides this immuneACCESS table in a form limited to in-frame rearrangements. Some clones are lacking; in checked studies, under half of them reflect an unresolved V gene, and why the rest are absent is not known. The sample records about 20,000 clones, about nine tenths of which are singletons. 25% to 30% of the sample rests with the top ten. The trial excluded patients who had a history of autoimmune disease or who were on systemic immunosuppression. Peripheral blood for TCR sequencing was collected from all dose cohorts at baseline, on cycle 4 day 1, and on cycle 7 day 1. Samples came from an open-label, multicenter, first-in-human phase I dose-escalation trial of ivuxolimab. Adults with locally advanced or metastatic head and neck squamous cell, hepatocellular, melanoma or renal cell carcinoma were enrolled in the trial. Before TCR sequencing, CD4+ T cells and CD8+ T cells were sorted from peripheral blood as separate populations.

The material sequenced was CD4+ or CD8+ T cells sorted from blood, taken in a trial of the OX40 agonist ivuxolimab. The TCR sequence derives from an adult with an advanced solid tumor such as melanoma, head and neck, liver or kidney cancer.

In nucleotide form, the sequence is TGTGCCAGCAGCGATAGCGAGCGACCCTACAATGAGCAGTTCTTC. It translates as CASSDSERPYNEQFF. The rearranged chain carries TRBV14 and TRBJ2-1; 5 matching bases give a weak D call of TRBD2. The CDR3 covers 15 residues, taking in both the cysteine and the phenylalanine. Only the CDR3 DNA is retained, 45 bases long and in frame from the first base. CDR1 and CDR2, looked up from the germline V gene, are SGHDN and FVKESK. A distance of 13 bases separates the germline ends of V and J, which lose 5 bases and 2 bases respectively.